The 21 T cell receptor beta chains given below trace back to one sample, sequenced in a study of blood T cell repertoires in COVID-19 (dated by TCRdb to 2020 to 2022). Libraries were constructed by the immunoSEQ multiplex PCR assay. TCRdb carries this immuneACCESS record with in-frame sequences only. Its versions omit some clonotypes, under half of them owing to an unresolved V gene in the studies checked, with the rest unexplained. Counted in this sample were some 170,000 clones; over 75% of them appeared once. Roughly 6% of the sample comes from the top ten. Material for sequencing was PBMCs or T cells enriched from blood (not recorded which). These receptors were obtained from a man aged 40-55 years who had recovered from COVID-19.

The chain links TRBV7-8 to TRBJ2-3; the D gene is possibly TRBD2 (5 bases). The V end was cut by 1 base, the J end by 4 bases, with 9 bases between. The CDR3 extends over 14 amino acids. Germline loops: CDR1 SGHVS, CDR2 FQNEAQ. The CDR3 protein is CASSLGGIADTQYF. The CDR3 coding sequence is TGTGCCAGCAGCTTAGGAGGGATCGCAGATACGCAGTATTTT.

J is TRBJ2-1 and V is TRBV7-2; the D gene is possibly TRBD2 (6 bases). This CDR3 has 18 residues. Between the trimmed V and J ends, which lost 1 base and 0 bases, there was a span of 16 bases. The germline gives CDR1 SGHTA, CDR2 FQGNSA. The CDR3 coding sequence is TGTGCCAGCAGCTTAGACGGCGGGGTGCACAGCTCCTACAATGAGCAGTTCTTC. The encoded protein is CASSLDGGVHSSYNEQFF.

The chain uses TRBV24-1 and TRBJ2-1; 9 bases are shared with TRBD1. CDR3 size: 17 residues. After removal of 6 bases from V and 0 bases from J, the junction contained 8 bases not matched to a gene. Germline CDR1 reads KGHDR; CDR2 reads SFDVKD. The CDR3 coding sequence is TGTGCCACCAGTCCGGGACAGGGAGGCGCCTCCTACAATGAGCAGTTCTTC. Its protein product is CATSPGQGGASYNEQFF.

The V gene is TRBV5-6, the J gene TRBJ2-5, with D unclear. The V end lost 4 bases, the J end lost 3 bases, and 16 bases lay between the germline ends. This CDR3 region has 15 residues. Looked up from germline, CDR1 is SGHDT and CDR2 is YYEEEE. The chain's CDR3 is CASSLSRFGEETQYF. The CDR3 DNA is TGTGCCAGCAGCCTTTCACGATTTGGAGAAGAGACCCAGTACTTC.

The chain links TRBV7-3 to TRBJ2-1; perhaps TRBD2 as D (6 bases). The CDR3 has 13 residues. V lost 5 bases and J 12 bases, leaving 17 bases between the germline ends. Germline loops: CDR1 SGHTA, CDR2 FQGTGA. The CDR3: CASSTNSGDAQFF. DNA of the CDR3: TGTGCCAGCAGCACAAATTCGGGGGACGCGCAGTTCTTC.

J is TRBJ2-2 and V is TRBV10-3; 10 positions agree with TRBD1. Germline assignment: CDR1 ENHRY and CDR2 SYGVKD. J lost 8 bases, V lost 4 bases, and 4 bases had no gene match. The CDR3 runs to 14 residues. The CDR3 here is CAISGQGAEGELFF. CDR3 bases: TGTGCCATCAGTGGACAGGGGGCTGAGGGGGAGCTGTTTTTT.

The genes are TRBV3-1 (or the pseudogene TRBV3-2) and TRBJ2-1; TRBD2 aligns across 13 bases. The CDR3 has 17 amino acids. Germline loops: CDR1 LGHDT, CDR2 YNNKEL (reference sequence). J lost 4 bases, V lost 1 base, and 4 bases had no gene match. The CDR3 DNA reads TGTGCCAGCAGCCAAGTGGGGGGACTAGCGGGGTACAATGAGCAGTTCTTC. Its translation is CASSQVGGLAGYNEQFF.

The chain carries TRBV29-1 and TRBJ2-3, with D perhaps TRBD2 (5 bases). Germline loops: CDR1 SQVTM, CDR2 ANQGSEA. V lost 6 bases and J 2 bases, leaving 12 bases between the germline ends. This CDR3 comprises 13 residues. CDR3 bases: TGCAGCGTAATGACGGGATCCACAGATACGCAGTATTTT. It codes for CSVMTGSTDTQYF.

The chain carries TRBV6-5 and TRBJ1-2; D is perhaps TRBD1 (6 bases). The CDR3 loop spans 14 amino acids. Germline V gene data show CDR1 as MNHEY and CDR2 as SVGAGI. The V end lost 6 bases, the J end lost 7 bases, and 18 bases lay between the germline ends. CDR3 sequence: CASSQGRSLGGYTF. The CDR3 nucleotides are TGTGCCAGCAGCCAGGGGCGCAGCCTTGGTGGCTACACCTTC.

This sequence joins TRBV24-1 and TRBJ2-1, with 14 bases matching TRBD2. The CDR3 has 16 amino acids. V dropped 5 bases and J dropped 7; count of bases not matched to a gene: 6. In germline, CDR1 is KGHDR, CDR2 SFDVKD. CDR3 bases: TGTGCCACCAGTGCCCCGACTAGCGGGGGGGGAAATGAGCAGTTCTTC. Residues: CATSAPTSGGGNEQFF.

This sequence joins TRBV7-9 and TRBJ1-2, with D possibly TRBD1 on 6 matching bases. Per germline, CDR1 SEHNR and CDR2 FQNEAQ (reference sequence). The CDR3 is 12 amino acids. V was pared by 11 bases and J by 6 bases, with 16 bases between. The CDR3 region has the DNA TGTGCCCTGGTGAGGGGGACCGATGGCTACACCTTC. Its protein is CALVRGTDGYTF.

For the CDR3, the DNA is TGTGCCAGCAGCCAGACGACGGGGGGCGGCACAGATACGCAGTATTTT. Translating it yields CASSQTTGGGTDTQYF. The chain employs TRBV7-9 and TRBJ2-3; tentatively, D is TRBD2 (7 bases). V lost 5 bases and J 1 base, leaving 16 bases between the germline ends. CDR1 and CDR2 from the germline V gene are SEHNR and FQNEAQ (reference sequence). The CDR3 has 16 residues.

Only a few counts were recorded for this clone. A much larger clonotype is one base distant, so this may be a read error. The V and J genes are TRBV2 and TRBJ2-2; TRBD2 aligns across 7 bases. V lost 4 bases, J lost 4 bases, and 0 bases stayed unmatched. Germline lookup yields CDR1 SNHLY and CDR2 FYNNEI. The CDR3 loop spans 13 amino acids. The CDR3 reads CASSGTSTGELFF. The CDR3 nucleotides read TGTGCCAGCAGTGGGACTAGCACCGGGGAGCTGTTTTTT.

The chain combines TRBV30 with TRBJ1-4; a weak D match, TRBD1 (5 bases). The V end lost 3 bases, the J end lost 6 bases, and 14 bases lay between the germline ends. CDR1 and CDR2 from the germline V gene are GTSNPN and SVGIG (reference sequence). The CDR3 is 14 amino acids. The chain's CDR3 is CAWSGGRVYEKLFF. Here the CDR3 DNA reads TGTGCCTGGAGCGGCGGCAGGGTATATGAAAAACTGTTTTTT.

The J gene is TRBJ2-3, the V gene TRBV7-9; 9 nucleotides match TRBD1. With 6 bases clipped from V and 4 bases from J, the junction kept 8 bases outside the gene matches. Germline V gene sequence: CDR1 SEHNR, CDR2 FQNEAQ (reference sequence). The CDR3 is 15 amino acids. The CDR3 bases are TGTGCCAGCAGTGACACAGGGGGCTTGGCAGATACGCAGTATTTT. This translates into CASSDTGGLADTQYF.

The chain links TRBV4-2 to TRBJ2-2; TRBD2 matches at 8 bases. There are 15 residues in the CDR3. The germline V gene encodes CDR1 LGHNA and CDR2 YNFKEQ. With V trimmed by 0 bases and J by 5 bases, 2 bases remained unmatched. CDR3 in DNA: TGTGCCAGCAGCCAAGATCCGGGGGGGACCGGGGAGCTGTTTTTT. This translates into CASSQDPGGTGELFF.

In the case of this clone: One end of the junction does not line up with germline, which may come from a read error. J is TRBJ2-1 and V is TRBV6-5, with 12 bases lining up with TRBD2. Per the germline V gene, CDR1 is MNHEY and CDR2 is SVGAGI. The CDR3 has 15 residues. CDR3 loop: CASSYGLAGYSEQFF. The CDR3 DNA is TGTGCCAGCAGTTACGGACTAGCGGGGTACAGTGAGCAGTTCTTC.

J is TRBJ2-5 and V is TRBV6-5; D may be TRBD1 (6 bases). Germline CDR1 and CDR2: MNHEY and SVGAGI. CDR3 length equals 13 residues. The V end lost 8 bases, the J end lost 3 bases, and 13 bases lay between the germline ends. The CDR3 loop reads CASVQGAEETQYF. The DNA for the CDR3 is TGTGCCAGCGTACAGGGAGCTGAAGAGACCCAGTACTTC.

In the case of this clone: Additional DNA sequences in this sample encode the identical CDR3. V is TRBV7-6 and J is TRBJ1-2; D is ambiguous. The CDR3 loop spans 12 amino acids. V was cut by 2 bases and J by 6 bases, with 7 bases left in between. Looked up from germline, CDR1 is SGHVS and CDR2 is FNYEAQ. The CDR3 nucleotides are TGTGCCAGCAGCTTAAGCGGGGATGGCTACACCTTC. As protein: CASSLSGDGYTF.

Only one count was recorded for this clone. The chain joins TRBV2 to TRBJ1-2, with unresolved D. In germline, CDR1 is SNHLY, CDR2 FYNNEI. This CDR3 region has 13 residues. V lost 7 bases to trimming and J lost 10 bases, with 19 bases between them. The CDR3 DNA reads as TGTGCCAGCAACCCGGGGAGGTCAGAAGACTACACCTTC. Translated: CASNPGRSEDYTF.

V gene TRBV6-5 combines with J gene TRBJ1-2; 9 bases match TRBD1. V lost 4 bases, J lost 6 bases, and 9 bases stayed unmatched. The CDR3 has 15 amino acids. Germline values: CDR1 MNHEY, CDR2 SVGAGI. The CDR3 loop reads CASSSRQGDVNGYTF. The CDR3 nucleotides read TGTGCCAGCAGTTCCCGACAGGGGGATGTCAATGGCTACACCTTC.